The present T cell receptor beta chain was sequenced within a study of shared clonotypes between healthy human individuals. About the study: Per donor, CD8 memory used one plate, CD8 naive used two, CD4 memory used three and CD4 naive used three.

In regard to this clone: Its antigen is undetermined.

Germline loops: CDR1 DFQATT, CDR2 SNEGSKA (reference sequence). After removal of 7 bases from V and 11 bases from J, the junction contained 9 bases not matched to a gene. The CDR3 runs to 11 residues. Whole-study findings and limits: Owing to a small donor count, the genetic and exposure-history diversity represented was limited. When naive CD4 clonotypes were compared across a handful of donors, around 4.6% were shared.

The run depth of the assay was deep. The assay was immunoSEQ multiplex PCR, and TCRdb's table has in-frame clones only and misses some. The sample lists 1.5 million to 1.9 million clones, approximately 98% occurring once. V gene TRBV20-1 combines with J gene TRBJ1-2, with 8 bases matching TRBD1. Sequenced: naive CD4+ T cells sorted from blood. Regarding subset: CD45RA+ positively selected. The sequence came from a man aged 25 to 40 in good health. The CDR3 DNA sequence: TGCAGTGGCTCCAGGGGGCCTGGGTACACCTTC. It yields the protein CSGSRGPGYTF.